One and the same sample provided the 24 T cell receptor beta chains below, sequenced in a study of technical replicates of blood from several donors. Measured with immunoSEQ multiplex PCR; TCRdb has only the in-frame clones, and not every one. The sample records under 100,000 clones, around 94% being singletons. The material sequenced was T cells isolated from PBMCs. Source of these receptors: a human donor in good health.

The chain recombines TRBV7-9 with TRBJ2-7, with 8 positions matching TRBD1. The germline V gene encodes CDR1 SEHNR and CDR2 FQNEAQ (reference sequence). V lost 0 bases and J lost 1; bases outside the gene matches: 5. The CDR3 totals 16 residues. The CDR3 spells CASSLAGTGPSYEQYF. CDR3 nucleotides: TGTGCCAGCAGCTTAGCGGGGACAGGACCATCCTACGAGCAGTACTTC.

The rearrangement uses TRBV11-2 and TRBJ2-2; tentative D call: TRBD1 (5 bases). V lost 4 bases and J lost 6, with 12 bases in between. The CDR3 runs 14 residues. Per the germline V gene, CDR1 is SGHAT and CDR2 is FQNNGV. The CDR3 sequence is CASSYDWGAGELFF. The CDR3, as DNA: TGTGCCAGCAGCTACGATTGGGGCGCCGGGGAGCTGTTTTTT.

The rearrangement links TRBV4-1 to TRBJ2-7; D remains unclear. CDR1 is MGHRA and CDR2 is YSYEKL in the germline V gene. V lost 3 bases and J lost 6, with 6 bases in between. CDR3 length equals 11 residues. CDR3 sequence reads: CASSQLGEQYF. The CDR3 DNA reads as TGCGCCAGCAGCCAGCTAGGCGAGCAGTACTTC.

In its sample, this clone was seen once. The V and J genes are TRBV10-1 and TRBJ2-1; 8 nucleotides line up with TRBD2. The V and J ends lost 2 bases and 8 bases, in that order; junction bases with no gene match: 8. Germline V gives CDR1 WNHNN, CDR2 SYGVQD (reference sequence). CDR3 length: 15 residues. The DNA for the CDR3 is TGCGCCAGCAGTGAGGGGACTAGATTTATCGATGAGCAGTTCTTC. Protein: CASSEGTRFIDEQFF.

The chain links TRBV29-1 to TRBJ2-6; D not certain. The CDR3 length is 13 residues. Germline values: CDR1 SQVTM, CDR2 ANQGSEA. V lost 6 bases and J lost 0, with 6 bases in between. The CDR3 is CSVANSGANVLTF. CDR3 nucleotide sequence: TGCAGCGTGGCAAACTCTGGGGCCAACGTCCTGACTTTC.

For the CDR3, the DNA is TGTGCCAGCAGATTTCTTAACGACAACACAGATACGCAGTATTTT. Its translation is CASRFLNDNTDTQYF. The chain couples TRBV28 to TRBJ2-3; D gene unclear. V was pared by 6 bases and J by 2 bases, with 15 bases between. The CDR3 has 15 amino acids. CDR1 is MDHEN, CDR2 SYDVKM, per germline. Looking up the rest from reference TRBV28 and TRBJ2-3 gives the full variable domain: DVKVTQSSRYLVKRTGEKVFLECVQDMDHENMFWYRQDPGLGLRLIYFSYDVKMKEKGDIPEGYSVSREKKERFSLILESASTNQTSMYLCASRFLNDNTDTQYFGPGTRLTVL.

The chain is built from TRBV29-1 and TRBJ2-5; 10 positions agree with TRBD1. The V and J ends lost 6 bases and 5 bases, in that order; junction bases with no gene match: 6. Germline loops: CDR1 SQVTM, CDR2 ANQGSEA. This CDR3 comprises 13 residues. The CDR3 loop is CSVGQGLGETQYF. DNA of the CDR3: TGCAGCGTGGGACAGGGGTTGGGGGAGACCCAGTACTTC.

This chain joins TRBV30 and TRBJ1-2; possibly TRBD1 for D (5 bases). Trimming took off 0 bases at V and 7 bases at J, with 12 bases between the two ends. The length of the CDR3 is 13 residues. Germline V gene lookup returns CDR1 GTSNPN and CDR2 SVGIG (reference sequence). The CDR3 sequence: CAWSVGGLSGYTF. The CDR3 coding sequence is TGTGCCTGGAGTGTGGGGGGTCTGAGTGGCTACACCTTC.

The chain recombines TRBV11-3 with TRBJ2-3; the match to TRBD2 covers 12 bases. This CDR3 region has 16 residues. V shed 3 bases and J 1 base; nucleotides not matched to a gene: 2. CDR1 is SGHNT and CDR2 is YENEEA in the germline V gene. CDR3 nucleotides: TGTGCCAGCAGCTTCCTAGCGGGGGGGCGCACAGATACGCAGTATTTT. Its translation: CASSFLAGGRTDTQYF. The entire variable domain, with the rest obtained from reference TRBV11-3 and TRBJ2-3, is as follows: EAGVVQSPRYKIIEKKQPVAFWCNPISGHNTLYWYLQNLGQGPELLIRYENEEAVDDSQLPKDRFSAERLKGVDSTLKIQPAELGDSAVYLCASSFLAGGRTDTQYFGPGTRLTVL.

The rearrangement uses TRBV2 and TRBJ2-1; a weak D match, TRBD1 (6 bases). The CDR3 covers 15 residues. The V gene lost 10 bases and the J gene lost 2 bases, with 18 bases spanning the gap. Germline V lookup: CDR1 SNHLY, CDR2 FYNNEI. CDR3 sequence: CAITTDRSTYNEQFF. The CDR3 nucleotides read TGTGCCATCACCACCGACAGGTCGACCTACAATGAGCAGTTCTTC.

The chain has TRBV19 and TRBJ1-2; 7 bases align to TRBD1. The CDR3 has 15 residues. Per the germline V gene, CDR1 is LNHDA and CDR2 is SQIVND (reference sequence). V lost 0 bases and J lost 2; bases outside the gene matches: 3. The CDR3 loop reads CASSIEQGTNYGYTF. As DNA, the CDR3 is TGTGCCAGTAGTATAGAACAGGGGACGAACTATGGCTACACCTTC.

The CDR3 DNA reads TGTGCCAGCAGCTATTATCTCGGAGAGACCCAGTACTTC. It specifies CASSYYLGETQYF. The chain combines TRBV7-2 with TRBJ2-5; no firm D call. The germline CDR1 and CDR2 sequences are SGHTA and FQGNSA. The CDR3 contains 13 residues. V was cut by 4 bases and J by 4 bases, with 10 bases left in between.

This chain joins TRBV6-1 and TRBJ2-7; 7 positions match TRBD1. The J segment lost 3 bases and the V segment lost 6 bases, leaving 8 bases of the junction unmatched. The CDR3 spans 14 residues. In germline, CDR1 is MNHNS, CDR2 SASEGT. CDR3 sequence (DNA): TGTGCCAGCAGCCCGACAGGGATGTTCTACGAGCAGTACTTC. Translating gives CASSPTGMFYEQYF.

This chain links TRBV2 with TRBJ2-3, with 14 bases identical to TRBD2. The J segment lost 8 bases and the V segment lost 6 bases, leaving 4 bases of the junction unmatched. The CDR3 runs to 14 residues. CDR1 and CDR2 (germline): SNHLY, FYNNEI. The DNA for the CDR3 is TGTGCCAGCAGGGGACTAGCGGGAGCTCGTACGCAGTATTTT. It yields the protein CASRGLAGARTQYF.

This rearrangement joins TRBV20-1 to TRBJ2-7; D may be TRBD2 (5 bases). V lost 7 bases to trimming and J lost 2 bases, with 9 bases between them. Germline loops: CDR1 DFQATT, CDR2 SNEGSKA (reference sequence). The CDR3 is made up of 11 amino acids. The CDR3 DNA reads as TGCAGTGGAGAGGAGGCCTACGAGCAGTACTTC. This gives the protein CSGEEAYEQYF.

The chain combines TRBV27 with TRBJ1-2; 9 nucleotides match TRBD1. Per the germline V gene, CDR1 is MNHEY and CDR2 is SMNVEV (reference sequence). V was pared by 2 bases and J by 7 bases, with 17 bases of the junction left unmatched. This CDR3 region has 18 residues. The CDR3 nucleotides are TGTGCCAGCAGTTTAGACTCCGCCGCGGACAGGGGACTAGGTGGCTACACCTTC. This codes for CASSLDSAADRGLGGYTF.

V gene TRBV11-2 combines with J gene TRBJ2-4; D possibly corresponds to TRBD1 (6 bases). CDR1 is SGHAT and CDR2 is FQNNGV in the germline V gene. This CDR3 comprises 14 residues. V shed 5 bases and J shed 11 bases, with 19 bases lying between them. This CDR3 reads CASSGTPPKRVQYF. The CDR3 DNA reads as TGTGCCAGCAGCGGGACACCTCCAAAACGGGTTCAGTACTTC.

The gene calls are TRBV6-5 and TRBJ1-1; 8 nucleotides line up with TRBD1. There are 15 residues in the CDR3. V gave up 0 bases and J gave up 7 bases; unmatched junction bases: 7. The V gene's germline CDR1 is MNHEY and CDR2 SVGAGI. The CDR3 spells CASSYSWQGALEAFF. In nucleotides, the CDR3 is TGTGCCAGCAGTTACTCATGGCAGGGGGCCCTTGAAGCTTTCTTT.

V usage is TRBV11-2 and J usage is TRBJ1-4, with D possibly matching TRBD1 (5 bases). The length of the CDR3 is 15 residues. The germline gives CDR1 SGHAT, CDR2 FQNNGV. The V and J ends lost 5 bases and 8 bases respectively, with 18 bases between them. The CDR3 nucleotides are TGTGCCAGCAGCCCCCGCGATGGCAGGGTAGAAAAACTGTTTTTT. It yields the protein CASSPRDGRVEKLFF.

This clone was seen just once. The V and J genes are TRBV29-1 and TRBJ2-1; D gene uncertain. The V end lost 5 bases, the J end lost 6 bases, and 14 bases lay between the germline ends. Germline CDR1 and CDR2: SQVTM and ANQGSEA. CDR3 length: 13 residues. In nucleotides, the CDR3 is TGCAGCGTTAAACGGTTGAGTGTCAATGAGCAGTTCTTC. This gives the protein CSVKRLSVNEQFF.

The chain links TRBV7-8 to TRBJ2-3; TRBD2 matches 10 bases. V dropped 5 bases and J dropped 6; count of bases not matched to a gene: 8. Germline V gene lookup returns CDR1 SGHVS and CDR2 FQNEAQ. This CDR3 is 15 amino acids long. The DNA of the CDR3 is TGTGCCAGCAGCCCGTCGGGACTAGCGATGGATACGCAGTATTTT. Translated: CASSPSGLAMDTQYF.

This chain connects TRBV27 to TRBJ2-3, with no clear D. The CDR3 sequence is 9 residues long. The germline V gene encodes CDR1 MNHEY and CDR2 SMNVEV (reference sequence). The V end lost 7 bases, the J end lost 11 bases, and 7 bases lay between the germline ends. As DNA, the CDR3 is TGTGCCAGCACGGTTAAGCAGTATTTT. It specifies CASTVKQYF.

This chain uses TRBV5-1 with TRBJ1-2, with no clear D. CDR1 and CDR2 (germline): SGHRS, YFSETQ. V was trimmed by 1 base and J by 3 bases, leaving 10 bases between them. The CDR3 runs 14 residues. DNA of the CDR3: TGCGCCAGCAGCTTGCAGTCGTCAGACTATGGCTACACCTTC. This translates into CASSLQSSDYGYTF.

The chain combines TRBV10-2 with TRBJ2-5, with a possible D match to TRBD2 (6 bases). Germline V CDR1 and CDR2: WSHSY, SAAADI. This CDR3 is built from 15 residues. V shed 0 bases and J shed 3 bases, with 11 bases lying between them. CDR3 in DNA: TGCGCCAGCAGTGAGTCGGGCCTAGCGAAAGAGACCCAGTACTTC. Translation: CASSESGLAKETQYF.